A single sample is the source of the 23 T cell receptor beta chains below, sequenced in a study of blood T cell repertoires in COVID-19. The assay was immunoSEQ multiplex PCR, and TCRdb's table has in-frame clones only and misses some. Of roughly 500,000 clones in the sample, 70% to 90% are singletons; the top ten hold 1.5% to 2%. Sequencing was done on a sample of PBMCs or T cells enriched from blood (not recorded which). These receptors were collected from a woman aged 35 to 49 who had recovered from COVID-19.

The chain uses TRBV7-9 and TRBJ2-1; possible D gene TRBD2, 5 bases. Trimming pared 3 bases from V and 7 bases from J, leaving 10 bases between. The CDR3 is made up of 13 amino acids. In germline, CDR1 is SEHNR, CDR2 FQNEAQ (reference sequence). The CDR3 nucleotides read TGTGCCAGCAGCTTGAAGGGAGTGAATGAGCAGTTCTTC. Translated, it gives CASSLKGVNEQFF.

This clone was seen a handful of times. V is TRBV5-1 and J is TRBJ1-2; 12 nucleotides line up with TRBD1. Germline trimming cut 6 bases from V and 6 bases from J; bases unmatched to any gene: 6. This CDR3 has 14 amino acids. Germline V gene data show CDR1 as SGHRS and CDR2 as YFSETQ. The CDR3 spells CASKPGQGANGYTF. The CDR3, as DNA: TGCGCCAGCAAACCGGGACAGGGGGCAAATGGCTACACCTTC.

This chain joins TRBV5-4 and TRBJ2-1, with no clear D. The length of the CDR3 is 11 residues. CDR1 SGHNT and CDR2 YYREEE come from the germline V gene (reference sequence). V was shortened by 8 bases and J by 2 bases, with 5 bases between the two germline ends. This CDR3 reads CASGPYNEQFF. The CDR3 DNA follows: TGTGCCAGTGGCCCCTACAATGAGCAGTTCTTC. Variable domain in full (rest from reference TRBV5-4 and TRBJ2-1): ETGVTQSPTHLIKTRGQQVTLRCSSQSGHNTVSWYQQALGQGPQFIFQYYREEENGRGNFPPRFSGLQFPNYSSELNVNALELDDSALYLCASGPYNEQFFGPGTRLTVL.

The V gene is TRBV29-1, the J gene TRBJ1-1; D uncertain. Trimming shortened V by 4 bases and J by 6 bases, and 6 bases separated the two germline ends. This CDR3 comprises 10 residues. Germline-derived CDR1 and CDR2 are SQVTM and ANQGSEA. The CDR3 nucleotides are TGCAGCGTTGCCGGGGCTGAAGCTTTCTTT. Translation: CSVAGAEAFF.

The V call is TRBV5-1, the J call TRBJ2-1, with D maybe TRBD1 (5 bases). Germline V CDR1 and CDR2: SGHRS, YFSETQ. The CDR3 consists of 15 residues. V was clipped by 0 bases and J by 3 bases, with 10 bases between them. The CDR3: CASSLGGHGYNEQFF. The CDR3 DNA reads as TGCGCCAGCAGCTTGGGCGGACACGGCTACAATGAGCAGTTCTTC.

V usage is TRBV10-1 and J usage is TRBJ2-2, with 8 bases that match TRBD2. CDR3 length equals 15 residues. Germline-derived CDR1 and CDR2 are WNHNN and SYGVQD (reference sequence). The J segment lost 1 base and the V segment lost 10 bases, leaving 8 bases of the junction unmatched. CDR3 region: CATGRGAWNTGELFF. The CDR3 DNA reads as TGCGCCACCGGGAGGGGAGCGTGGAACACCGGGGAGCTGTTTTTT.

The V call is TRBV18, the J call TRBJ2-5; 8 nucleotides line up with TRBD2. V trimming: 3 bases; J trimming: 5 bases; junction bases outside the gene matches: 14. The CDR3 runs to 17 residues. Germline loops: CDR1 KGHSH, CDR2 LQKENI. As DNA, the CDR3 is TGTGCCAGCTCACCGGACCTAGCGGGCGGCTTAGGGGAGACCCAGTACTTC. Protein sequence: CASSPDLAGGLGETQYF.

The rearrangement joins TRBV28 to TRBJ1-2; D possibly corresponds to TRBD1 (5 bases). CDR3 size: 14 residues. Germline CDR1 MDHEN, CDR2 SYDVKM. V was shortened by 3 bases and J by 4 bases, with 12 bases between the two germline ends. The CDR3 DNA sequence: TGTGCCAGCAGTTTGAGCAGGGTCATCTATGGCTACACCTTC. Residues: CASSLSRVIYGYTF.

The chain combines TRBV18 with TRBJ2-1, with D unresolved. V lost 0 bases and J 7 bases, leaving 7 bases between the germline ends. The CDR3 consists of 13 residues. Looked up from germline, CDR1 is KGHSH and CDR2 is LQKENI. CDR3 DNA sequence: TGTGCCAGCTCACCACCTTCTCAGAATGAGCAGTTCTTC. It specifies CASSPPSQNEQFF.

The chain joins TRBV18 to TRBJ1-4; a possible D gene is TRBD1 (5 bases). Trimming took off 0 bases at V and 4 bases at J, with 12 bases between the two ends. CDR3 length: 16 amino acids. Germline V gene sequence: CDR1 KGHSH, CDR2 LQKENI. In nucleotides, the CDR3 is TGTGCCAGCTCACCACCCGGCAGGGCGTTTAATGAAAAACTGTTTTTT. It specifies CASSPPGRAFNEKLFF. The whole variable domain, remainder taken from reference TRBV18 and TRBJ1-4, is NAGVMQNPRHLVRRRGQEARLRCSPMKGHSHVYWYRQLPEEGLKFMVYLQKENIIDESGMPKERFSAEFPKEGPSILRIQQVVRGDSAAYFCASSPPGRAFNEKLFFGSGTQLSVL.

The chain links TRBV7-2 to TRBJ2-2; D possibly corresponds to TRBD1 (5 bases). Per germline, CDR1 SGHTA and CDR2 FQGNSA. The CDR3 length is 12 residues. V was pared by 5 bases and J by 6 bases, with 7 bases between. CDR3 loop: CASSRGSGELFF. The CDR3 DNA sequence: TGTGCCAGCAGCAGGGGTTCCGGGGAGCTGTTTTTT.

The genes are TRBV19 and TRBJ2-5; D not certain. The CDR3 length is 13 residues. V was shortened by 4 bases and J by 0 bases, with 6 bases between the two germline ends. CDR1 and CDR2 from the germline V gene are LNHDA and SQIVND (reference sequence). CDR3 bases: TGTGCCAGTAGTACCCGAGACCAAGAGACCCAGTACTTC. Protein sequence: CASSTRDQETQYF.

The rearrangement links TRBV19 to TRBJ1-2, with TRBD1 identical over 7 bases. With V trimmed by 2 bases and J by 2 bases, 2 bases remained unmatched. This CDR3 region has 14 residues. Germline CDR1 reads LNHDA; CDR2 reads SQIVND (reference sequence). CDR3 residues: CASSIQQGNYGYTF. CDR3 nucleotide sequence: TGTGCCAGTAGTATACAACAGGGGAACTATGGCTACACCTTC.

This clone was recorded a few times. V is TRBV7-8 and J is TRBJ1-5; D unclear. CDR1 and CDR2 from the germline V gene are SGHVS and FQNEAQ. V dropped 1 base and J dropped 4 bases, with 8 bases sitting between them. This CDR3 contains 14 residues. In DNA, the CDR3 is TGTGCCAGCAGCTTAGATTGGGCAAATCAGCCCCAGCATTTT. It translates to CASSLDWANQPQHF.

V usage is TRBV28 and J usage is TRBJ2-7; D perhaps matches TRBD1 (5 bases). Trimming shortened V by 5 bases and J by 0 bases, and 8 bases separated the two germline ends. CDR1 and CDR2 (germline): MDHEN, SYDVKM. The CDR3 loop spans 13 amino acids. The CDR3 spells CASSPTVSYEQYF. DNA for the CDR3: TGTGCCAGCAGTCCGACAGTCTCCTACGAGCAGTACTTC.

CDR3 sequence (DNA): TGTGCCGTTAGGAAGCGGGAGTGGCCCTACGAGCAGTACTTC. It specifies CAVRKREWPYEQYF. V usage is TRBV19 and J usage is TRBJ2-7, with 8 positions matching TRBD2. CDR1 and CDR2 from the germline V gene are LNHDA and SQIVND (reference sequence). There are 14 residues in the CDR3. The V gene end was trimmed by 11 bases and the J gene end by 2 bases; junction bases not matched to a gene: 11. Based on the CDR3 plus reference TRBV19 and TRBJ2-7, the full variable domain is DGGITQSPKYLFRKEGQNVTLSCEQNLNHDAMYWYRQDPGQGLRLIYYSQIVNDFQKGDIAEGYSVSREKKESFPLTVTSAQKNPTAFYLCAVRKREWPYEQYFGPGTRLTVT.

The V and J genes are TRBV13 and TRBJ2-7; the D gene is possibly TRBD2 (6 bases). The CDR3 loop spans 13 amino acids. The ends were cut back, 0 bases at V and 7 bases at J, with 10 bases in the middle. CDR1 and CDR2 (germline): PRHDT, FYEKMQ (reference sequence). The CDR3 here is CASSLGAGPEQYF. As DNA, the CDR3 is TGTGCCAGCAGCTTAGGGGCGGGACCTGAGCAGTACTTC.

The genes are TRBV24-1 and TRBJ2-7; the match to TRBD1 covers 8 bases. The germline gives CDR1 KGHDR, CDR2 SFDVKD. The V segment lost 4 bases and the J segment 7 bases; nucleotides outside the gene matches: 8. The CDR3 runs to 14 residues. The CDR3 loop is CATSDPGQGGEQYF. Here the CDR3 DNA reads TGTGCCACCAGTGACCCTGGACAGGGTGGGGAGCAGTACTTC.

The V call is TRBV7-8, the J call TRBJ2-1, with TRBD2 as a possible D gene (5 bases). V was clipped by 2 bases and J by 8 bases, with 13 bases between them. Germline V gene sequence: CDR1 SGHVS, CDR2 FQNEAQ. The CDR3 extends over 14 amino acids. CDR3 nucleotide sequence: TGTGCCAGCAGCTTAATGGGAGCAGAGGATGAGCAGTTCTTC. It specifies CASSLMGAEDEQFF.

This chain joins TRBV18 and TRBJ1-1, with D tentatively TRBD1 (6 bases). The CDR3 extends over 15 amino acids. Deletions cut 3 bases from V and 10 bases from J, with 21 bases between. In germline, CDR1 is KGHSH, CDR2 LQKENI. CDR3 DNA: TGTGCCAGCTCACCCGAAACGACACAGGGTCGTGGAGCTTTCTTT. Residues: CASSPETTQGRGAFF.

Regarding this clone: Other DNA sequences in the same sample also yield this CDR3. This chain links TRBV18 with TRBJ1-1; TRBD1 is a possible D gene (5 bases). The CDR3 sequence is 13 residues long. V was pared by 6 bases and J by 4 bases, with 12 bases between. Germline CDR1 and CDR2: KGHSH and LQKENI. The CDR3 DNA reads as TGTGCCAGCTCGTTTCAGGGCGGCACTGAAGCTTTCTTT. Residues: CASSFQGGTEAFF.

The DNA for the CDR3 is TGTGCCATCAGTGACCAATTCCAAGAGACCCAGTACTTC. It encodes CAISDQFQETQYF. The gene calls are TRBV10-3 and TRBJ2-5; no clear D gene. CDR3 length: 13 residues. Germline V gene sequence: CDR1 ENHRY, CDR2 SYGVKD. Between the trimmed V and J ends, which lost 3 bases and 1 base, there was a span of 6 bases.

The chain has TRBV11-3 and TRBJ2-1; D perhaps matches TRBD1 (6 bases). Trimming took off 2 bases at V and 5 bases at J, with 10 bases between the two ends. This CDR3 is 14 amino acids long. In germline, CDR1 is SGHNT, CDR2 YENEEA. The CDR3 protein is CASSLMGANNEQFF. In DNA, the CDR3 is TGTGCCAGCAGCTTAATGGGGGCTAACAATGAGCAGTTCTTC.